This T cell receptor beta chain was captured by sequencing in a study of response to subunit inactivated influenza vaccine (dated by TCRdb to the late 2010s). Background for the entire study: To follow how T cells responded to a trivalent subunit inactivated influenza vaccine, the researchers relied on deep quantitative profiling of the T cell receptor repertoire. The research as a whole found: According to the authors, only a limited number of new T cells may be recruited by each seasonal influenza vaccination.

For this clonotype: Its antigen has not been determined. Per-base quality was not reported, and no clone a single base away is much larger than it.

The germline V gene sets CDR1 to WSHSY and CDR2 to SAAADI. Trimming costs V 6 bases and J 2 bases, and their ends lie 18 bases apart. Including the terminal cysteine and phenylalanine, the CDR3 comprises 16 residues. Just CDR3 DNA is preserved here, 48 bases in frame from base 1. The library was prepared using RT-PCR. Data came from an Illumina HiSeq 2500. The public reads were reprocessed in TCRdb via fastp at Q25 and MiXCR, keeping in-frame beta chains. Rows with one shared CDR3 protein collapse into an entry with the most common genes and DNA. This sample gives about 700,000 distinct CDR3 sequences in total; 15% to 18% of them show up just once. Roughly 11% of the sample lies in the top ten.

The source is a man aged 45-65 years who received an inactivated influenza vaccine. Donor details come from another sample of the same person, matched by shared clones. The V gene is TRBV10-2 and the J gene is TRBJ2-3, with the D assignment possibly TRBD1 or TRBD2, given 5 matching bases for each. This sample comprised PBMCs from blood, obtained about 13 days after vaccination. The DNA reads as follows: TGCGCCAGCAGCCAACAGGTGCGGGTGATCACAGATACGCAGTATTTT. It encodes CASSQQVRVITDTQYF.